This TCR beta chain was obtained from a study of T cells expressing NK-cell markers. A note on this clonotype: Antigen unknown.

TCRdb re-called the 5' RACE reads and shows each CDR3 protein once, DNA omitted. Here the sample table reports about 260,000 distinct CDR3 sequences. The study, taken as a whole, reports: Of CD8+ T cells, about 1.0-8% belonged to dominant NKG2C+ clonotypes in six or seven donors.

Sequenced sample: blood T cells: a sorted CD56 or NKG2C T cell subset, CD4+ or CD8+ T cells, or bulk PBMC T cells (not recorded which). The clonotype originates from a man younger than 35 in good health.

CDR3 residues: CASSLAHGRKGKTEAFF. This chain links TRBV7-6 with TRBJ1-1. There are 17 residues in the CDR3. CDR1 SGHVS and CDR2 FNYEAQ come from the germline V gene.